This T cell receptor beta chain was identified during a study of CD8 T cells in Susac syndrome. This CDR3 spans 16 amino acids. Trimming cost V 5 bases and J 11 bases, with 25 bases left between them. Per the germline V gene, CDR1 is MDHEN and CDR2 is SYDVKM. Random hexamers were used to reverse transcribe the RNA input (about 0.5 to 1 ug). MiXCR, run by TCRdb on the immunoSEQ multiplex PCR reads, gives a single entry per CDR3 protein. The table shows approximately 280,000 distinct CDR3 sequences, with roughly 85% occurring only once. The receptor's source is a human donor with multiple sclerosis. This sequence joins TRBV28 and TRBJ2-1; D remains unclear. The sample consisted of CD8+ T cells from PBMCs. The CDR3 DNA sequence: TGTGCCAGCAGTCCGCTCCAGATAAAAGTCCGAATTCAGCAGTTCTTC. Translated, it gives CASSPLQIKVRIQQFF.